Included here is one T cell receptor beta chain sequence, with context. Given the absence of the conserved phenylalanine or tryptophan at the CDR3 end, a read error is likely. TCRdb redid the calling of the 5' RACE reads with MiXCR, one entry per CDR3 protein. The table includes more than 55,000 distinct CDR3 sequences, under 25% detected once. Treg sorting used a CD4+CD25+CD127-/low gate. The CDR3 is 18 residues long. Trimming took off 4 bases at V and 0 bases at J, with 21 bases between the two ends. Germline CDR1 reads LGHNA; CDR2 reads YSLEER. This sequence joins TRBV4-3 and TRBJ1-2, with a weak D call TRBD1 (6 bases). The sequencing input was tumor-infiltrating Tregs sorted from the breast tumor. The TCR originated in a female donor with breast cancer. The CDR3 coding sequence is TGCGCCAGCAGCCGCTCAACTCCCCAGACAGGTCCTAACTATGGCTACACCTTA. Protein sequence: CASSRSTPQTGPNYGYTL.